The clone carrying this TCR beta chain was recorded only once. Its antigen remains unidentified. No patient escaped relapse after autologous stem cell transplantation, and brentuximab vedotin exposure varied. The data belong to a study of PD-1 blockade in classical Hodgkin lymphoma. About the study: A 3 mg/kg intravenous dose of nivolumab was received by patients every 2 weeks. Whole-study findings and limits: Complete responders started with a diversity level that resembled newly diagnosed patients at baseline. By C4D1, diversity of CD4+ TCRs had risen significantly, whereas that of CD8+ TCRs had not.

The CDR3 consists of 18 residues. Germline lookup yields CDR1 SGHDN and CDR2 FVKESK. V was pared by 0 bases and J by 1 base, with 19 bases between. The method was immunoSEQ multiplex PCR; TCRdb's version includes in-frame clones alone and lacks a portion of them. Among under 100,000 clones listed, around 90% were seen once. The clonotype was recovered from a human donor with classical Hodgkin lymphoma. The rearrangement links TRBV14 to TRBJ2-7, with TRBD1 as a possible D gene (6 bases). Sequenced here: peripheral blood mononuclear cells (PBMCs), sampled before the second cycle of nivolumab. The CDR3 coding sequence is TGTGCCAGCAGCCAAGATCAGGACAGCCCTAAGTCATCCTACGAGCAGTACTTC. This translates into CASSQDQDSPKSSYEQYF.